Presented here are 14 T cell receptor beta chains from one specimen sequenced in a study of spatial heterogeneity in lung cancer. TCRdb called the 5' RACE reads again in MiXCR, with one record for every CDR3 protein. The data show 20,000 to 30,000 distinct CDR3 sequences, with 8.5% to 10% seen just once and about 20% held by the top ten. Time point of the sample: blood at routine non-recurrence follow-up after resection. Sample: PBMCs, taken at follow-up. All receptors derive from a male donor with early-stage non-small cell lung cancer.

This chain connects TRBV27 to TRBJ2-1; D uncertain. V was cut by 2 bases and J by 8 bases, with 13 bases left in between. This CDR3 is 14 amino acids long. CDR1 and CDR2 (germline): MNHEY, SMNVEV (reference sequence). The CDR3, as DNA: TGTGCCAGCAGTTTAAAGGATCCTAGGGATGAGCAGTTCTTC. This codes for CASSLKDPRDEQFF.

There are many counts of this clonotype. This sequence joins TRBV7-2 and TRBJ1-2; D unclear. The germline V gene has CDR1 SGHTA and CDR2 FQGNSA. V was cut by 5 bases and J by 10 bases, with 14 bases left in between. This CDR3 comprises 12 residues. CDR3 loop: CASSQVAQFYTF. The CDR3 DNA sequence: TGTGCCAGCAGCCAAGTCGCCCAGTTCTACACCTTC.

Comments on this clonotype: A much larger clone differs by one base, so this may be a read error. The chain is built from TRBV6-2 or TRBV6-3 and TRBJ2-2; perhaps TRBD2 as D (5 bases). The CDR3 consists of 14 residues. Germline V CDR1 and CDR2: MNHEY, SVGEGT. CDR3 sequence: CASSYRRNTGEPFF. In nucleotides, the CDR3 is TGTGCCAGCAGTTACCGACGGAACACCGGGGAGCCGTTTTTT.

This clonotype was observed many times. The chain carries TRBV4-1 and TRBJ2-7, with unresolved D. V dropped 0 bases and J dropped 2 bases, with 8 bases sitting between them. The CDR3 has 14 amino acids. The germline gives CDR1 MGHRA, CDR2 YSYEKL. CDR3 coding DNA: TGCGCCAGCAGCCAAGAAGGACGGCCCTACGAGCAGTACTTC. This encodes CASSQEGRPYEQYF.

In its sample, this clonotype was seen many times. The chain combines TRBV7-6 with TRBJ1-5, with a possible D match to TRBD1 (6 bases). Germline-derived CDR1 and CDR2 are SGHVS and FNYEAQ. V lost 1 base and J 4 bases, leaving 11 bases between the germline ends. This CDR3 comprises 15 residues. CDR3 amino acids: CASSLDTGLNQPQHF. CDR3 bases: TGTGCCAGCAGCTTAGATACAGGGTTAAATCAGCCCCAGCATTTT.

Many counts were recorded for this clonotype. This chain joins TRBV7-2 and TRBJ1-5, with 9 bases matching TRBD1. Germline values: CDR1 SGHTA, CDR2 FQGNSA. The CDR3 has 15 amino acids. V dropped 5 bases and J dropped 3; count of bases not matched to a gene: 5. CDR3 DNA: TGTGCCAGCAGCACTGGGACAGGGTACAATCAGCCCCAGCATTTT. It yields the protein CASSTGTGYNQPQHF.

In this sample, this clonotype turned up a few times. The rearrangement uses TRBV23-1 and TRBJ2-5; the D is unclear. TRBV23-1 is an ORF, and what it does is uncertain. The V end lost 0 bases, the J end lost 1 base, and 24 bases lay between the germline ends. The CDR3 is 20 amino acids. This CDR3 is CASSQSRSRAPIPLQETQYF. In DNA form, the CDR3 reads TGCGCCAGCAGTCAATCAAGGTCCCGGGCCCCAATCCCGCTCCAAGAGACCCAGTACTTC.

The chain links TRBV29-1 to TRBJ1-5; possible D gene TRBD1, 6 bases. CDR3 length equals 12 residues. Germline CDR1 SQVTM, CDR2 ANQGSEA. Trimming pared 5 bases from V and 4 bases from J, leaving 9 bases between. This CDR3 is CSVLQGNQPQHF. The CDR3 nucleotides read TGCAGCGTTCTCCAGGGGAATCAGCCCCAGCATTTT.

This clonotype was seen only a few times. This chain joins TRBV6-2 or TRBV6-3 and TRBJ1-1; D uncertain. The CDR3 consists of 12 residues. V was shortened by 0 bases and J by 7 bases, with 6 bases between the two germline ends. Germline-derived CDR1 and CDR2 are MNHEY and SVGEGT. For the CDR3, the DNA is TGTGCCAGCAGTTACTCGGGTGTTGAAGCTTTCTTT. Protein product: CASSYSGVEAFF.

This clonotype was seen ten or more times. The chain carries TRBV28 and TRBJ1-3; weak D call: TRBD1 (6 bases). Germline lookup yields CDR1 MDHEN and CDR2 SYDVKM. The CDR3 consists of 15 residues. V was trimmed by 5 bases and J by 2 bases, leaving 13 bases between them. In DNA, the CDR3 is TGTGCCAGCAGTCCGGCAGGGGAGGCTGGAAACACCATATATTTT. Amino acids: CASSPAGEAGNTIYF.

This clonotype was seen a few times. V gene TRBV20-1 combines with J gene TRBJ2-5, with 10 positions matching TRBD1. This CDR3 contains 14 residues. Germline trimming cut 5 bases from V and 6 bases from J; bases unmatched to any gene: 9. Germline V gene sequence: CDR1 DFQATT, CDR2 SNEGSKA (reference sequence). The CDR3 loop reads CSAAGQGIGQTQYF. For the CDR3, the DNA is TGCAGTGCTGCGGGACAGGGGATAGGTCAGACCCAGTACTTC.

This clonotype has only a few counts. This chain connects TRBV9 to TRBJ2-7, with 10 bases aligning to TRBD1. Germline CDR1 reads SGDLS; CDR2 reads YYNGEE. V lost 0 bases and J lost 5; bases outside the gene matches: 2. The CDR3 covers 14 residues. CDR3 DNA sequence: TGTGCCAGCAGCGTAGGGGACAGGGGCCACGAGCAGTACTTC. The encoded protein is CASSVGDRGHEQYF.

This clonotype appeared many times. This chain joins TRBV3-1 and TRBJ2-7; D gene uncertain. Trimming pared 0 bases from V and 4 bases from J, leaving 7 bases between. Germline CDR1 is LGHDT and CDR2 is YNNKEL (reference sequence). The CDR3 covers 13 residues. CDR3 in amino acids: CASSQEGWYEQYF. The DNA of the CDR3 is TGTGCCAGCAGCCAAGAAGGGTGGTACGAGCAGTACTTC.

This clonotype was seen repeatedly, ten times or more. The rearrangement links TRBV29-1 to TRBJ1-4; D may be TRBD1 (6 bases). The CDR3 is 13 amino acids. The germline V and J ends were trimmed by 5 bases and 6 bases, with 13 bases remaining between them. Germline V gene data show CDR1 as SQVTM and CDR2 as ANQGSEA. The CDR3 nucleotides are TGCAGCGTTTCGGGGGGGCAGGATGAAAAACTGTTTTTT. This encodes CSVSGGQDEKLFF.